This TCR beta chain stems from a study of regulatory T cells in long-lasting Graves disease. Ten or more counts support this clonotype. Its specificity is unknown. Whole-study results and caveats: Persistent disease was associated with favored TRBV28 usage and with favored use of TRBJ1-2 and TRBJ2-5.

Time point defined: newly diagnosed GD, antithyroid drugs for less than 3 months. Preparation of the TCR library used RNA extracted from PBMCs. Per germline, CDR1 SQVTM and CDR2 ANQGSEA. CDR3 length: 11 residues. Between the trimmed V and J ends, which lost 6 bases and 5 bases, there was a span of 10 bases. CDR3 regions were amplified by Arm-PCR using iRepertoire HTBI primers to build TCR beta libraries. TCRdb re-derived calls from the multiplex PCR reads in MiXCR, one entry per CDR3 protein. The sample lists roughly 610,000 distinct CDR3 sequences, about 16% occurring once. These same records also appear under a second study, on T cells in Graves' hyperthyroidism and ophthalmopathy. That work adds: Over 18 months, lack of ophthalmopathy progression marked Graves' hyperthyroidism as stable. The HTBI primer set served for first-round RT-PCR of the TCR CDR3.

The clonotype comes from a woman between 25 and 40 years old with Graves disease. The source was peripheral blood mononuclear cells (PBMCs), collected at new diagnosis, from a patient treated with antithyroid drugs. J is TRBJ1-2 and V is TRBV29-1; D is perhaps TRBD1 (5 bases). CDR3 amino acids: CSVSEGYGYTF. CDR3 nucleotides: TGCAGCGTCTCCGAGGGGTATGGCTACACCTTC.